This entry lists 10 T cell receptor beta chains sequenced from one sample in a study of Ad26.COV2.S vaccination and SARS-CoV-2 variants. As to treatment: about 20 received Ad26.COV2.S at low or high dose, single or two shots; several received placebo; per-sample allocation not given. Sampling occurred on day 63 after the first vaccine or placebo injection. Here immunoSEQ multiplex PCR was the method, and the copy in TCRdb shows in-frame clones only, minus some. Of around 310,000 clones in the sample, 90% were seen once. Sequences were derived from peripheral blood, sampled in a trial of Ad26.COV2.S vaccine versus placebo. These TCRs come from a person aged 18-65 years who received the Ad26.COV2.S COVID-19 vaccine or a placebo.

The J gene is TRBJ1-5, the V gene TRBV11-3; D remains unclear. The V end lost 3 bases, the J end lost 0 bases, and 12 bases lay between the germline ends. The CDR3 covers 16 residues. Germline CDR1 SGHNT, CDR2 YENEEA. The CDR3 sequence: CASSFGGCDSNQPQHF. CDR3 bases: TGTGCCAGCAGCTTCGGAGGGTGTGATAGCAATCAGCCCCAGCATTTT.

The V call is TRBV19, the J call TRBJ2-2; 8 bases fit TRBD2. Germline trimming cut 10 bases from V and 0 bases from J; bases unmatched to any gene: 7. Germline V CDR1 and CDR2: LNHDA, SQIVND (reference sequence). The CDR3 sequence is 15 residues long. The CDR3 DNA reads as TGTGCCACCCGGGGGGGCGGCCCGAACACCGGGGAGCTGTTTTTT. Protein product: CATRGGGPNTGELFF.

The chain joins TRBV19 to TRBJ2-1, with TRBD1 identical over 7 bases. The CDR3 spans 15 residues. The germline V gene encodes CDR1 LNHDA and CDR2 SQIVND (reference sequence). V lost 7 bases and J lost 6; bases outside the gene matches: 12. This chain's CDR3 is CASIPGQRASNEQFF. The CDR3 DNA reads TGTGCCAGTATTCCGGGACAGAGGGCCAGCAATGAGCAGTTCTTC. Filled out from reference TRBV19 and TRBJ2-1, the complete variable domain reads DGGITQSPKYLFRKEGQNVTLSCEQNLNHDAMYWYRQDPGQGLRLIYYSQIVNDFQKGDIAEGYSVSREKKESFPLTVTSAQKNPTAFYLCASIPGQRASNEQFFGPGTRLTVL.

The rearrangement uses TRBV7-2 and TRBJ2-3, with TRBD1 as a possible D gene (6 bases). Per germline, CDR1 SGHTA and CDR2 FQGNSA. The CDR3 totals 16 residues. Trimming took 5 bases from V and 0 from J, leaving 15 bases between them. The CDR3 loop is CASSPFGQTSTDTQYF. As DNA, the CDR3 is TGTGCCAGCAGCCCATTCGGACAGACTAGCACAGATACGCAGTATTTT. Drawing the rest from reference TRBV7-2 and TRBJ2-3, the complete variable domain is GAGVSQSPSNKVTEKGKDVELRCDPISGHTALYWYRQSLGQGLEFLIYFQGNSAPDKSGLPSDRFSAERTGGSVSTLTIQRTQQEDSAVYLCASSPFGQTSTDTQYFGPGTRLTVL.

This chain connects TRBV3-1 (or the pseudogene TRBV3-2) to TRBJ1-2; D unclear. The CDR3 extends over 15 amino acids. Germline values: CDR1 LGHDT, CDR2 YNNKEL (reference sequence). V lost 1 base and J lost 8, with 17 bases in between. CDR3 DNA: TGTGCCAGCAGCCAAGCTAGTGGCCCCTTGGGGGGCTACACCTTC. It translates to CASSQASGPLGGYTF.

This clone was counted between two and nine times. V is TRBV23-1 and J is TRBJ2-1; D is ambiguous. TRBV23-1 is labeled an ORF, and its function is uncertain. V was cut by 0 bases and J by 7 bases, with 4 bases left in between. CDR3 size: 12 residues. The CDR3 bases are TGCGCCAGCAGTCAATCCAGTAATGAGCAGTTCTTC. Translating it yields CASSQSSNEQFF.

This clone was picked up a small number of times. The rearrangement links TRBV4-1 to TRBJ1-2; maybe TRBD1 (5 bases). This CDR3 has 14 residues. Trimming shortened V by 6 bases and J by 1 base, and 12 bases separated the two germline ends. The germline V gene encodes CDR1 MGHRA and CDR2 YSYEKL. In nucleotides, the CDR3 is TGCGCCAGCAGTCGGCCGGACATTAACTATGGCTACACCTTC. Translation gives CASSRPDINYGYTF.

The chain recombines TRBV19 with TRBJ2-1; 14 positions match TRBD2. Germline CDR1 and CDR2: LNHDA and SQIVND (reference sequence). Unmatched junction bases numbered 4, after V lost 7 bases and J lost 2 bases. The CDR3 is 16 amino acids. The CDR3 coding sequence is TGTGCCAGTAAGGCGACTAGCGGGAGGGCCTACAATGAGCAGTTCTTC. Its translation is CASKATSGRAYNEQFF.

This chain connects TRBV7-2 to TRBJ1-1; the D is unclear. Germline V gives CDR1 SGHTA, CDR2 FQGNSA. The germline V and J ends were trimmed by 1 base and 1 base, with 10 bases remaining between them. The CDR3 length is 15 residues. The CDR3 reads CASSLGRPRNTEAFF. Written as DNA, the CDR3 is TGTGCCAGCAGCTTAGGGCGCCCCCGGAACACTGAAGCTTTCTTT.

The chain employs TRBV27 and TRBJ2-1, with 16 positions matching TRBD2. The V segment lost 5 bases and the J segment 0 bases; nucleotides outside the gene matches: 10. Germline CDR1 MNHEY, CDR2 SMNVEV (reference sequence). The CDR3 has 20 amino acids. The CDR3 sequence is CASSPTSGLAGGSSYNEQFF. CDR3 sequence (DNA): TGTGCCAGCAGTCCCACCTCGGGACTAGCGGGAGGGTCCTCCTACAATGAGCAGTTCTTC.